This T cell receptor beta chain was recorded in a study of response to subunit inactivated influenza vaccine. Overall study findings and caveats: The authors offered the suggestion that each seasonal influenza vaccination recruits few new T cells.

A word on this clonotype: Its specificity is unknown.

TCRdb itself ran the RT-PCR reads through MiXCR, one entry per CDR3 protein. This table has approximately 310,000 distinct CDR3 sequences, about a fifth appearing once. This receptor was obtained from a man aged 50-75 years who received an inactivated influenza vaccine. Material: PBMCs from blood, obtained about 20 months after vaccination.

The CDR3 loop reads CASSSTSGTYNEQFF. DNA for the CDR3: TGTGCCAGCAGTTCGACTAGCGGGACCTACAATGAGCAGTTCTTC. The V gene is TRBV27, the J gene TRBJ2-1; the match to TRBD2 covers 11 bases. Trimming removed 4 bases from V and 2 bases from J; junction bases left unmatched: 1. Germline V CDR1 and CDR2: MNHEY, SMNVEV (reference sequence). The CDR3 extends over 15 amino acids.